This section outlines one T cell receptor (beta chain) sequence together with its context. Its target is not known. CDR3 size: 16 residues. CDR1 MNHEY and CDR2 SVGAGI come from the germline V gene. Trimming took 0 bases from V and 0 from J, leaving 9 bases between them. This specimen belongs to a study of beta chain features in type 1 diabetes. Study information: Over all samples combined, 107,917,701 sorted cells were examined.

Study-wide findings and caveats: A moderate, significant TCRB CDR3 shortening appeared in type 1 diabetes across four CD4+ subsets. Lower insertion and higher deletion counts appeared at VDJ junctions in type 1 diabetes patients. Sequencing of cDNA might inflate the share of cells that strongly express TCR.

As every portion of the isolated RNA was reverse transcribed, the sequencing read expressed TCRB transcripts. TCRdb's table, derived via immunoSEQ multiplex PCR, lists solely in-frame clones and lacks some. The repertoire has roughly 370,000 clones, around 13% of them found once; the top ten carry under 0.04%. Input material: naive CD4+ T cells from blood. The chain couples TRBV6-5 to TRBJ2-1, with unresolved D. The receptor comes from a man aged 25 to 40 in good health. CDR3: CASSYSVTSSYNEQFF. The CDR3 DNA is TGTGCCAGCAGTTACTCGGTCACGAGCTCCTACAATGAGCAGTTCTTC.